Here is one T cell receptor beta chain with its context. Template switching with 5'RACE generated the TCR cDNA and added a universal primer site and UMIs. MiXCR was run by TCRdb on the 5' RACE reads, yielding one entry per CDR3 protein. The profile covers 150,000 to 200,000 distinct CDR3 sequences, with approximately 10% appearing a single time and roughly a third taken by the ten largest. This sample is part of a study of T cells after yellow fever vaccination. Study information: Researchers used SMART-Seq v4 Ultra Low Input to prepare fractions that had low cell numbers.

The CDR3 is 15 amino acids. The junction had 4 bases not matched to a gene; V was cut back by 3 bases and J by 5 bases. Germline V lookup: CDR1 SGHDT, CDR2 YYEEEE. The chain carries TRBV5-6 and TRBJ2-5, with 13 nucleotides matching TRBD2. The source was CD8+ T cells sorted from PBMCs, collected 15 days after the yellow fever booster vaccination. This TCR came from a man younger than 35 who received the YFV17D yellow fever vaccine. The CDR3 reads CASSSQGLAGETQYF. As DNA, the CDR3 is TGTGCCAGCAGCTCACAGGGACTAGCGGGGGAGACCCAGTACTTC.